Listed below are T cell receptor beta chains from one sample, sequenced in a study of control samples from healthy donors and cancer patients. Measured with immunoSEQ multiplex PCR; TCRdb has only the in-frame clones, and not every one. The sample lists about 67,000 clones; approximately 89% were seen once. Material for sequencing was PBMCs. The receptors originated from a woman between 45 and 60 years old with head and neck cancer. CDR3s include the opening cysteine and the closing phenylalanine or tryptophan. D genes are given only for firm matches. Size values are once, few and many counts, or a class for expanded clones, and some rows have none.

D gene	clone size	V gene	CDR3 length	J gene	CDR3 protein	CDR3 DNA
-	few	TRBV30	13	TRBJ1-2	CAWRGTDGGGYTF	TGTGCCTGGAGGGGGACCGACGGTGGCGGCTACACCTTC
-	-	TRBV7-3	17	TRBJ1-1	CASSSRRGAGPNTEAFF	TGTGCCAGCAGCTCAAGGAGAGGGGCCGGCCCGAACACTGAAGCTTTCTTT
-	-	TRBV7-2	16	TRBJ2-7	CASSPVGLAIGHEQYF	TGTGCCAGCAGCCCAGTAGGGCTAGCGATCGGCCACGAGCAGTACTTC
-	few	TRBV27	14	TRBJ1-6	CASTLQGYNSPLHF	TGTGCCAGCACCCTGCAGGGGTATAATTCACCCCTCCACTTT
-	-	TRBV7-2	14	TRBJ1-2	CASSFGGADYGYTF	TGTGCCAGCAGCTTCGGGGGGGCGGACTATGGCTACACCTTC
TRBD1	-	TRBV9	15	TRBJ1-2	CASSAQQGGGYGYTF	TGTGCCAGCAGCGCCCAGCAAGGGGGCGGGTATGGCTACACCTTC
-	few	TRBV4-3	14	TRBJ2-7	CASSPLGSSYEQYF	TGCGCCAGCAGCCCACTGGGAAGCTCCTACGAGCAGTACTTC
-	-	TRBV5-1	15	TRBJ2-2	CASSLEQVSTGELFF	TGCGCCAGCAGCTTGGAACAGGTTAGCACCGGGGAGCTGTTTTTT
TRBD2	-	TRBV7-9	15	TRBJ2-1	CASSPTTSGGREQFF	TGTGCCAGCAGCCCCACGACTAGCGGGGGGCGCGAGCAGTTCTTC
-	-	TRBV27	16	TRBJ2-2	CASSPLRQGGTGELFF	TGTGCCAGCAGTCCTTTAAGACAGGGAGGAACCGGGGAGCTGTTTTTT
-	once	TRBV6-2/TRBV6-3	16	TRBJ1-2	CASSPTSGRRNYGYTF	TGTGCCAGCAGCCCAACCTCGGGACGTCGTAACTATGGCTACACCTTC
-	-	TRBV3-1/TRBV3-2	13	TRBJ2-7	CASSQNMLREQYF	TGTGCCAGCAGCCAAAACATGTTACGGGAGCAGTACTTC
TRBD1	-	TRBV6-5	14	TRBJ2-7	CASRSRGQSYEQYF	TGTGCCAGCAGGAGCAGGGGGCAGTCCTACGAGCAGTACTTC
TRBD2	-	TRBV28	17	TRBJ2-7	CASSWASGGRPLFEQYF	TGTGCCAGCAGTTGGGCTAGCGGGGGGCGACCCCTCTTCGAGCAGTACTTC
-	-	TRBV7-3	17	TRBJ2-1	CASSPTPTVSSYNEQFF	TGTGCCAGCAGCCCAACTCCTACGGTCAGCTCCTACAATGAGCAGTTCTTC
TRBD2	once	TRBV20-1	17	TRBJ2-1	CSASWGEAGVGYNEQFF	TGCAGTGCTAGTTGGGGAGAAGCGGGGGTCGGGTACAATGAGCAGTTCTTC
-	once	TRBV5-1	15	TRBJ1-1	CASSLTGKGNTEAFF	TGCGCCAGCAGCTTGACAGGAAAAGGGAACACTGAAGCTTTCTTT
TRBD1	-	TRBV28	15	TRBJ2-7	CASSSDRGLSYEQYF	TGTGCCAGCAGTTCCGACAGGGGACTCTCCTACGAGCAGTACTTC
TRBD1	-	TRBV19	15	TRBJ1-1	CASSFRQGANTEAFF	TGTGCCAGTAGCTTCAGACAGGGCGCGAACACTGAAGCTTTCTTT
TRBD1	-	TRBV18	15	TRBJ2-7	CASSPGTGLVYEQYF	TGTGCCAGCTCACCCGGGACAGGGTTGGTGTACGAGCAGTACTTC
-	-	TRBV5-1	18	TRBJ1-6	CASSLAGQTRSYNSPLHF	TGCGCCAGCAGCTTGGCCGGACAGACGCGCTCCTATAATTCACCCCTCCACTTT
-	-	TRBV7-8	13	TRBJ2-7	CASSLVQGSEQYF	TGTGCCAGCAGCTTAGTGCAGGGGAGCGAGCAGTACTTC
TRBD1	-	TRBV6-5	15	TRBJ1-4	CASRQTGGSGEKLFF	TGTGCCAGCAGACAAACAGGGGGCTCAGGTGAAAAACTGTTTTTT
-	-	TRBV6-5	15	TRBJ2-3	CASTEHPGSTDTQYF	TGTGCCAGCACCGAACACCCGGGGAGCACAGATACGCAGTATTTT
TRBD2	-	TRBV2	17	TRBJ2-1	CASSEAWARGGYNEQFF	TGTGCCAGCAGTGAAGCGTGGGCGCGGGGGGGATACAATGAGCAGTTCTTC
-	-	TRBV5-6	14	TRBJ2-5	CASSLGTGRGIGYF	TGTGCCAGCAGCTTGGGGACAGGGAGGGGGATCGGGTACTTC
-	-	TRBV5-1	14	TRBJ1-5	CASSLGGVDQPQHF	TGCGCCAGCAGCTTGGGTGGGGTTGACCAGCCCCAGCATTTT
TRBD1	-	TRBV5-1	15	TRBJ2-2	CASSSGQGAIGELFF	TGCGCCAGCAGCTCAGGACAGGGGGCGATCGGGGAGCTGTTTTTT
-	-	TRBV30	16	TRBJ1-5	CAWRGGHRDSNQPQHF	TGTGCCTGGAGGGGGGGGCACAGGGATAGCAATCAGCCCCAGCATTTT
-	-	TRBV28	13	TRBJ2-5	CASSLGQDGTQYF	TGTGCCAGCAGTTTAGGTCAGGACGGGACCCAGTACTTC
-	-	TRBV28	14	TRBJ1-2	CASSLSRINYGYTF	TGTGCCAGCAGTTTATCAAGGATCAACTATGGCTACACCTTC
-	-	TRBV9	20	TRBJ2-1	CASSVGWASLRKASYNEQFF	TGTGCCAGCAGCGTAGGATGGGCTAGCTTGCGGAAGGCCTCCTACAATGAGCAGTTCTTC
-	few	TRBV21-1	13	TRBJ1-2	CASSNTLTYGYTF	TGTGCCAGCAGCAATACACTGACCTATGGCTACACCTTC
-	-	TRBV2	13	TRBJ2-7	CASEGHGSYEQYF	TGTGCCAGCGAGGGGCACGGCTCCTACGAGCAGTACTTC
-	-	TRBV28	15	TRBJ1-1	CASSFRLGGDTEAFF	TGTGCCAGCAGTTTTCGGCTAGGGGGGGACACTGAAGCTTTCTTT
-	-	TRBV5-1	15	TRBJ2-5	CASSLAGPGSETQYF	TGCGCCAGCAGCTTGGCGGGGCCCGGAAGCGAGACCCAGTACTTC
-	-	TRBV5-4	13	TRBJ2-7	CASSWGLRYEQYF	TGTGCCAGCAGCTGGGGACTCCGCTACGAGCAGTACTTC
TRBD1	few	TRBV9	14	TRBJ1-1	CASTRDRVPTEAFF	TGTGCCAGCACGCGGGACAGGGTACCCACTGAAGCTTTCTTT
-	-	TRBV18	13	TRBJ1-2	CTSSPRLYYGYTF	TGTACCAGCTCACCGAGGCTGTACTATGGCTACACCTTC
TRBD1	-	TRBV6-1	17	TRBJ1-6	CASSEALPGQQNSPLHF	TGTGCCAGCAGTGAAGCCTTACCGGGACAGCAGAATTCACCCCTCCACTTT
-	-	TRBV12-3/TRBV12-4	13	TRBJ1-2	CASAISGGYGYTF	TGTGCCAGCGCTATAAGCGGGGGTTATGGCTACACCTTC
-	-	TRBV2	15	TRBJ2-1	CASSEIQGAYNEQFF	TGTGCCAGCAGTGAAATACAGGGAGCCTACAATGAGCAGTTCTTC
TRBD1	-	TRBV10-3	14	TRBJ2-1	CAISGGQGVGEQFF	TGTGCCATCAGTGGGGGACAGGGAGTAGGTGAGCAGTTCTTC
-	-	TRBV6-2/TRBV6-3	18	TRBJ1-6	CASSYSKEPGGYNSPLHF	TGTGCCAGCAGTTACTCGAAAGAGCCGGGAGGTTATAATTCACCCCTCCACTTT
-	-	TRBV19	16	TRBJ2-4	CASSTTGGRAKNIQYF	TGTGCCAGTAGTACAACCGGGGGGCGTGCCAAAAACATTCAGTACTTC
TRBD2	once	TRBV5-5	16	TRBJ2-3	CASSLGLAGDTDTQYF	TGTGCCAGCAGCCTTGGTCTAGCGGGGGATACAGATACGCAGTATTTT
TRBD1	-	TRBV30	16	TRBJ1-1	CAWTEGGASPNTEAFF	TGTGCCTGGACGGAAGGGGGCGCGAGCCCGAACACTGAAGCTTTCTTT
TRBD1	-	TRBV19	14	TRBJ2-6	CATGQSSGANVLTF	TGTGCCACGGGACAGTCCTCTGGGGCCAACGTCCTGACTTTC
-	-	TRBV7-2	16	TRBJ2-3	CASSSAAPRGTDTQYF	TGTGCCAGCAGCTCCGCAGCGCCCCGGGGCACAGATACGCAGTATTTT
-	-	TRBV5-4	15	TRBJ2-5	CASSRGAGAQETQYF	TGTGCCAGCAGCCGGGGGGCGGGGGCCCAAGAGACCCAGTACTTC
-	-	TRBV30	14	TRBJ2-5	CAWMEGSVPKTQYF	TGTGCCTGGATGGAGGGATCGGTTCCAAAGACCCAGTACTTC
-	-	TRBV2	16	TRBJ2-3	CASSESATGYTDTQYF	TGTGCCAGCAGTGAAAGCGCAACAGGGTACACAGATACGCAGTATTTT
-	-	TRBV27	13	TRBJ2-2	CASSLGSTGELFF	TGTGCCAGCTCTTTGGGGAGCACCGGGGAGCTGTTTTTT
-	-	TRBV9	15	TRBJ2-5	CASSVQGFGGETQYF	TGTGCCAGCAGCGTCCAGGGGTTTGGCGGAGAGACCCAGTACTTC
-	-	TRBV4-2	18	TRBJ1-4	CASSQDDPRRSANEKLFF	TGTGCCAGCAGCCAAGATGACCCCCGGAGGTCGGCTAATGAAAAACTGTTTTTT